This TCR beta chain was captured by sequencing in a study of cytomegalovirus exposure and HLA in healthy donors (dated by TCRdb to between 2016 and 2019). For the study in its entirety: According to a later analysis, one platform produced both the 100 to 150 validation repertoires and the approximately 670 repertoires of the first cohort. The study aimed to test whether cataloging public T cell receptors could reveal signatures of past pathogen exposure. Besides the first cohort of under 700 subjects, a separate validation cohort made up of roughly 120 different subjects was used. To predict cytomegalovirus infection status, the study brought together high-throughput TCR immunosequencing, statistical association of individual TCRs with disease status, and machine learning. Paper-wide results and their limitations: Most TCR sequences were observed very rarely across donors, whereas some public TCRs were present in many individuals. Of the cluster scores, approximately 95% were above 0 in a later analysis, which found that TCRs clustered in the first cohort also tended to co-occur in the 95 to 150 validation repertoires. The classifier was reported to diagnose cytomegalovirus status with high specificity and sensitivity in both the original cohort and the validation cohort. Three of the identified cytomegalovirus-associated TCR beta chains were confirmed in vitro to be specific for cytomegalovirus antigens. The study listed 150 to 200 TCR beta chains as associated with cytomegalovirus. The authors suggested that the approach could potentially be extended to other disease states and immunological phenotypes. The validation cohort had no HLA typing available for a later analysis, so co-occurrence within that cohort was assessed over all 120 or so repertoires.

This clone showed up just a few times. The target of this receptor is not known. No base quality values were provided; no much bigger clone lies one nucleotide off. The donors belonged to the validation cohort of about 120 subjects, which was separate from the approximately 610-subject first cohort. The junction carries 12 bases between V and J, which are trimmed by 6 bases and 0 bases respectively. From a lookup of the germline V gene (reference sequence), CDR1 and CDR2 are MNHEY and SMNVEV. From its cysteine to its phenylalanine, the CDR3 spans 14 amino acids. Of the read, only the CDR3 DNA is kept; its 42 bases are in frame from base 1. Library creation used the immunoSEQ multiplex PCR assay. In the original analysis: A statistical classification framework was developed to diagnose cytomegalovirus status using the catalog of TCR beta chain sequences. The clones in this table, taken by TCRdb from immuneACCESS, are in-frame only. Not every clone is retained; where verified, under half of the shortfall comes from an unresolved V gene, and the cause of the rest is unknown. V, J and clone size were drawn from that table, and D and trimming were deduced from the DNA. This sample lists a few hundred thousand clones; 80% to 90% were detected once. The top ten hold 0.95% to 1.1% of the sample.

This receptor was identified in a woman younger than 30 in good health and CMV-seronegative. This receptor chain uses TRBV27 and TRBJ2-7; the D gene is possibly TRBD1, with 6 bases matching. Sequences were obtained from PBMCs. The DNA sequence is given as TGTGCCAGCAGACTAGGACAGCTCTCCTACGAGCAGTACTTC. Its product reads: CASRLGQLSYEQYF.